What follows are 2 T cell receptor beta chains derived from one specimen sequenced in a study of blood T cell repertoires in COVID-19. Profiling relied on immunoSEQ multiplex PCR, and the TCRdb table lists in-frame clones only, not all of them. The sample has 270,000 or so clones, approximately 86% seen once. Sequenced: PBMCs or T cells enriched from blood (not recorded which). All receptors derive from a woman aged 18-29 years who had recovered from COVID-19.

The V and J genes are TRBV5-6 and TRBJ2-7; 8 bases are shared with TRBD1. From germline, CDR1 is SGHDT and CDR2 YYEEEE. The CDR3 spans 16 residues. The V gene end was trimmed by 4 bases and the J gene end by 0 bases; junction bases not matched to a gene: 9. The CDR3 is CASSLERQGYSYEQYF. CDR3 DNA sequence: TGTGCCAGCAGCCTGGAGCGACAGGGGTACTCCTACGAGCAGTACTTC. Filled out from reference TRBV5-6 and TRBJ2-7, the complete variable domain reads DAGVTQSPTHLIKTRGQQVTLRCSPKSGHDTVSWYQQALGQGPQFIFQYYEEEERQRGNFPDRFSGHQFPNYSSELNVNALLLGDSALYLCASSLERQGYSYEQYFGPGTRLTVT.

The chain is built from TRBV7-9 and TRBJ1-1; no reliable D call. The CDR3 sequence is 14 residues long. From germline, CDR1 is SEHNR and CDR2 FQNEAQ (reference sequence). The V and J ends lost 0 bases and 5 bases respectively, with 10 bases between them. The CDR3 DNA reads as TGTGCCAGCAGCTTAGCGCTCGAGGGAACTGAAGCTTTCTTT. It yields the protein CASSLALEGTEAFF.